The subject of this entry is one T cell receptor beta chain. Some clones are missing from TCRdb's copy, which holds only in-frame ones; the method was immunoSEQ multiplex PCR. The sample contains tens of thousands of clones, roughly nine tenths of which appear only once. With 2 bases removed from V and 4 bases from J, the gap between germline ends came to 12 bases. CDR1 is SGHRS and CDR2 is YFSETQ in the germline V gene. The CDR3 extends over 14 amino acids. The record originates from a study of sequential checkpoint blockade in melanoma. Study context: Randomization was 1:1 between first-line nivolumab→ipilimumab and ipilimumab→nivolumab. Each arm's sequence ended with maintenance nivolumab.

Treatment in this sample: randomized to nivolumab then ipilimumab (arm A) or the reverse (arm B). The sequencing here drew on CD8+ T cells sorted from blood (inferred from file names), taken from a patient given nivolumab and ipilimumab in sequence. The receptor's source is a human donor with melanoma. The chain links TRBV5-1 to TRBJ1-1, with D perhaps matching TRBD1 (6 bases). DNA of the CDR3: TGCGCCAGCAGCTTAATGACAGGCGGCACTGAAGCTTTCTTT. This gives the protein CASSLMTGGTEAFF.